What follows are 6 T cell receptor beta chains derived from one specimen sequenced in a study of CD8 T cells in Susac syndrome. An input of about 0.5 to 1 ug of RNA was subjected to reverse transcription using random hexamers. A single record per CDR3 protein comes from TCRdb applying MiXCR to the immunoSEQ multiplex PCR reads. The table records about 250,000 distinct CDR3 sequences, around 95% of them present only once. The sample taken for sequencing was CD4+ T cells from PBMCs. Every receptor here comes from a human donor with multiple sclerosis.

This chain joins TRBV3-1 and TRBJ2-2, with a weak D call TRBD2 (5 bases). The V and J ends lost 2 bases and 2 bases respectively, with 15 bases between them. CDR1 and CDR2 (germline): LGHDT, YNNKEL (reference sequence). There are 17 residues in the CDR3. CDR3 nucleotides: TGTGCCAGCAGCCAAACCAGGACTGCTCCTAACACCGGGGAGCTGTTTTTT. Translating it yields CASSQTRTAPNTGELFF.

In DNA form, the CDR3 reads TGTGCCAGCTCACCGGGCGTCAGACACTCTGGGGCCAACGTCCTGACTTTC. This encodes CASSPGVRHSGANVLTF. The J gene is TRBJ2-6, the V gene TRBV18, with unresolved D. CDR3 length: 17 residues. V was cut by 3 bases and J by 0 bases, with 12 bases left in between. Per the germline V gene, CDR1 is KGHSH and CDR2 is LQKENI.

The chain employs TRBV5-1 and TRBJ2-5; 15 positions match TRBD2. Germline lookup yields CDR1 SGHRS and CDR2 YFSETQ. Unmatched junction bases numbered 5, after V lost 4 bases and J lost 4 bases. CDR3 length: 16 residues. The CDR3 spells CASSGLAGGPGETQYF. The DNA for the CDR3 is TGCGCCAGCAGCGGACTAGCGGGAGGGCCGGGAGAGACCCAGTACTTC.

V and J are TRBV12-3 or TRBV12-4 and TRBJ2-3; D possibly corresponds to TRBD1 (6 bases). The CDR3 sequence is 17 residues long. Trimming left V 6 bases short and J 0 bases short, with 19 bases between. CDR3 in DNA: TGTGCCAGCAGCCAAACAGGGCCTTTGCCTAGCACAGATACGCAGTATTTT. Amino acids: CASSQTGPLPSTDTQYF.

The chain recombines TRBV20-1 with TRBJ2-1; 9 bases agree with TRBD2. Germline CDR1 and CDR2: DFQATT and SNEGSKA (reference sequence). The ends lost 4 bases at V and 6 bases at J; junction bases unmatched: 7. The CDR3 has 14 residues. The CDR3 loop reads CSATHSGRSNEQFF. The CDR3 DNA reads TGCAGTGCTACCCACAGCGGGAGGTCCAATGAGCAGTTCTTC.

The CDR3 protein is CASSPPGGVGTDTQYF. In DNA form, the CDR3 reads TGTGCCAGCAGTCCCCCCGGAGGGGTCGGCACAGATACGCAGTATTTT. This chain connects TRBV28 to TRBJ2-3; possible D gene TRBD2, 6 bases. The CDR3 runs to 16 residues. CDR1 MDHEN and CDR2 SYDVKM come from the germline V gene. Trimming pared 5 bases from V and 1 base from J, leaving 16 bases between.